A selection of T cell receptor beta chains follows, all from one sample in a study of cytomegalovirus exposure and HLA in healthy donors. This table comes from immunoSEQ multiplex PCR, and its TCRdb copy is limited to in-frame clones, with some not included. This listing includes under 130,000 clones. The sequencing sample was made of PBMCs. The receptors stem from a man aged 35 to 55 in good health and CMV-seronegative. The CDR3 runs from the conserved cysteine through the conserved F or W.

J | V | CDR3
TRBJ2-5 | TRBV10-1 | CASSESGRETQYF
TRBJ1-5 | TRBV18 | CASSSSESGAKPQHF
TRBJ1-1 | TRBV19 | CASSLNGQGGEGTEAFF
TRBJ2-7 | TRBV2 | CASSKTSGGYEQYF
TRBJ2-1 | TRBV5-5 | CASSLTGPNEQFF
TRBJ1-5 | TRBV28 | CASLPQQDQPQHF
TRBJ2-1 | TRBV29-1 | CSVERQGGNEQFF
TRBJ2-7 | TRBV7-9 | CASSLHQGPSYEQYF
TRBJ2-1 | TRBV9 | CASSVLAGTLEQFF
TRBJ1-1 | TRBV29-1 | CSGGQRAMGNTEAFF
TRBJ2-5 | TRBV6-5 | CASSYSAGGETQYF
TRBJ1-4 | TRBV6-6 | CASSSPLQGSNEKLFF
TRBJ2-2 | TRBV12-5 | CASGLVGTANTGELFF
TRBJ1-5 | TRBV11-2 | CASSTPGQPWEQPQHF
TRBJ1-6 | TRBV6-5 | CASSYSTGQGNSPLHF
TRBJ1-4 | TRBV7-2 | CASSLRQGREKLFF
TRBJ2-7 | TRBV20-1 | CSAEALGEQYF
TRBJ2-1 | TRBV5-4 | CASSLGRTGNNEQFF
TRBJ2-1 | TRBV7-8 | CASSLVITSGRIGEFF
TRBJ2-1 | TRBV27 | CASSYQGYYNEQFF
TRBJ1-1 | TRBV2 | CASRGASYTEAFF
TRBJ2-5 | TRBV7-9 | CASSLGTSEETQYF
TRBJ1-1 | TRBV5-6 | CASSPLPTPNTEAFF
TRBJ2-3 | TRBV5-4 | CASSLMGFTDTQYF
TRBJ2-1 | TRBV11-2 | CASSSPSGMMNEQFF
TRBJ1-3 | TRBV9 | CASSPRVDSGNTIYF
TRBJ1-6 | TRBV6-4 | CASSGENSPLHF
TRBJ2-1 | TRBV10-3 | CAIGTVPNEQFF
TRBJ1-4 | TRBV7-2 | CASSLDSRGPTNEKLFF
TRBJ1-3 | TRBV18 | CASSRTVPATTSGNTIYF
TRBJ2-3 | TRBV10-1 | CASSKETDTQYF
TRBJ2-2 | TRBV2 | CASSETGTGELFF
TRBJ2-3 | TRBV10-1 | CASSGQGATDTQYF
TRBJ1-5 | TRBV28 | CASSYPGQEPPRPQHF
TRBJ2-1 | TRBV7-9 | CASSLQFEQFF
TRBJ2-7 | TRBV4-1 | CASSPYRAPYEQYF
TRBJ2-6 | TRBV5-8 | CASSLFPGGDSGANVLTF
TRBJ2-1 | TRBV27 | CASTSDRGSYNEQFF
TRBJ2-4 | TRBV9 | CASSGGTGWNIQYF
TRBJ2-7 | TRBV7-2 | CASSFGGPVSVEQYF
TRBJ2-1 | TRBV11-3 | CASSSRTSGRVEQFF
TRBJ2-2 | TRBV19 | CASSIRPTNTGELFF
TRBJ1-6 | TRBV29-1 | CSVEDPKGSYNSPLHF
TRBJ2-1 | TRBV6-6 | CASSYGREGRNEQFF
TRBJ2-3 | TRBV15 | CATSREAGNTDTQYF
TRBJ1-6 | TRBV4-1 | CASSQEDSKNSPLHF
TRBJ1-5 | TRBV7-9 | CASSSQGGFEPQHF
TRBJ2-5 | TRBV10-3 | CAISALAGSQETQYF
TRBJ1-5 | TRBV19 | CASSTPGQVNQPQHF
TRBJ1-3 | TRBV19 | CASSRGQTGNTIYF
TRBJ2-3 | TRBV6-1 | CASSDGGYGDTQYF
TRBJ2-1 | TRBV6-5 | CASSRTSGGTREQFF
TRBJ2-5 | TRBV6-5 | CASKGWGRETQYF
TRBJ2-5 | TRBV7-8 | CASSAGQGAETQYF
TRBJ1-6 | TRBV7-9 | CAGSPLNSPLHF
TRBJ1-2 | TRBV6-5 | CASSEQGFGYTF
TRBJ2-1 | TRBV11-3 | CASSPTLGLAGTYSEQFF
TRBJ1-1 | TRBV9 | CASSVRGTDPAFF